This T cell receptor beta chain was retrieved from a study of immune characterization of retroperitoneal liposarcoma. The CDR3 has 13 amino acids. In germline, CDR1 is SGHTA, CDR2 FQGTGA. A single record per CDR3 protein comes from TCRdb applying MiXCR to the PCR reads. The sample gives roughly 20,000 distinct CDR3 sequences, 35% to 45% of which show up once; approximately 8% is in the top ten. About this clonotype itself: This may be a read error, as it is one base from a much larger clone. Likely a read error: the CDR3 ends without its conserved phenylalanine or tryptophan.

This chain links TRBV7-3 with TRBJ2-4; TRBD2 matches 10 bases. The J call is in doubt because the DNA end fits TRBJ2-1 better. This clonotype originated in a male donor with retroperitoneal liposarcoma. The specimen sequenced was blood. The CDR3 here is CASSSRTSGEQFL. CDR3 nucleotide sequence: TGTGCCAGCAGCTCTCGGACTAGCGGTGAGCAGTTCTTG.